This T cell receptor (beta chain) comes out of a study of T cell responses to AZD1222 COVID-19 vaccine. Of note for this clone: Its antigen remains unknown.

This CDR3 has 15 residues. The ends lost 3 bases at V and 9 bases at J; junction bases unmatched: 11. Per the germline V gene, CDR1 is WNHNN and CDR2 is SYGVQD (reference sequence). Some second doses came at about 4 weeks and others at about 12 weeks; these were pooled. The table came from immunoSEQ multiplex PCR; TCRdb's copy has only in-frame clones and leaves some out. The table has 89,000 or so clones, over 80% seen once. Study-level results: Possibly, clonal diversity was underestimated; donors were largely white British and included more females. At study baseline, merely a handful of AZD1222 recipients were seropositive.

The sequenced sample was peripheral blood, obtained 28 days after the second AZD1222 dose. V is TRBV10-1 and J is TRBJ2-1; 7 bases are shared with TRBD2. The clonotype was recovered from an adult who received the AZD1222 COVID-19 vaccine. CDR3 in amino acids: CASSEVGGRDSEQFF. The DNA for the CDR3 is TGCGCCAGCAGTGAAGTGGGCGGGAGAGATAGTGAGCAGTTCTTC.